Below are 30 T cell receptor beta chains sequenced from a single sample in a study of cytomegalovirus exposure and HLA in healthy donors. 13 Jbeta primers and 60 Vbeta primers were used for the PCR. Some clones are missing from TCRdb's copy, which holds only in-frame ones; the method was immunoSEQ multiplex PCR. This sample has under 200,000 clones, with 68% found just once. Input material: PBMCs. The source is a woman between 18 and 29 years old in good health and CMV-seropositive.

The chain couples TRBV29-1 to TRBJ2-3, with D perhaps matching TRBD1 (5 bases). V was clipped by 3 bases and J by 3 bases, with 13 bases between them. Germline V gene lookup returns CDR1 SQVTM and CDR2 ANQGSEA. The length of the CDR3 is 14 residues. The CDR3, as DNA: TGCAGCGTTGAGTCTCAGGGAAGTACAGATACGCAGTATTTT. This encodes CSVESQGSTDTQYF.

In its sample, this clone was seen a few times. The chain uses TRBV5-1 and TRBJ2-3, with 10 bases matching TRBD2. Germline assignment: CDR1 SGHRS and CDR2 YFSETQ. CDR3 size: 21 residues. Germline trimming cut 0 bases from V and 1 base from J; bases unmatched to any gene: 17. The CDR3 here is CASSLGRLAGVTLLGTDTQYF. CDR3 nucleotides: TGCGCCAGCAGCTTGGGCCGTCTAGCGGGAGTTACGTTACTTGGCACAGATACGCAGTATTTT.

The gene calls are TRBV25-1 and TRBJ2-7; 9 bases fit TRBD1. CDR1 is MGHDK, CDR2 SYGVNS, per germline. V dropped 4 bases and J dropped 5; count of bases not matched to a gene: 9. The CDR3 has 15 residues. CDR3 region: CASSGYRDREDEQYF. As DNA, the CDR3 is TGTGCCAGCAGTGGCTACCGGGACAGGGAGGACGAGCAGTACTTC.

This rearrangement joins TRBV2 to TRBJ1-1, with 7 bases lining up with TRBD1. Germline values: CDR1 SNHLY, CDR2 FYNNEI. This CDR3 comprises 14 residues. V gave up 8 bases and J gave up 0 bases; unmatched junction bases: 6. The CDR3 protein is CASRQGHMNTEAFF. CDR3 sequence (DNA): TGTGCCAGCCGACAGGGACACATGAACACTGAAGCTTTCTTT.

The chain employs TRBV6-5 and TRBJ1-2, with a possible D match to TRBD1 (6 bases). The CDR3 totals 13 residues. Germline values: CDR1 MNHEY, CDR2 SVGAGI. The ends were cut back, 7 bases at V and 5 bases at J, with 14 bases in the middle. CDR3 DNA sequence: TGTGCCAGCACCACCACAGGGTTGTATGGCTACACCTTC. Its protein is CASTTTGLYGYTF.

This chain links TRBV9 with TRBJ2-1; TRBD2 matches at 13 bases. J gave up 9 bases and V 4 bases, and 10 bases lay outside the gene matches. The CDR3 is 16 residues long. Germline CDR1 SGDLS, CDR2 YYNGEE. CDR3 amino acids: CASSPGTSGILGEQFF. In nucleotides, the CDR3 is TGTGCCAGCAGCCCCGGGACTAGCGGGATTCTAGGTGAGCAGTTCTTC.

The rearrangement joins TRBV5-1 to TRBJ2-3; 8 bases are a match to TRBD2. J gave up 2 bases and V 5 bases, and 16 bases lay outside the gene matches. The CDR3 contains 18 residues. Germline values: CDR1 SGHRS, CDR2 YFSETQ. In nucleotides, the CDR3 is TGCGCCAGCAGACCTCCTCCGGGGGGGCCCTTCCCCACAGATACGCAGTATTTT. This codes for CASRPPPGGPFPTDTQYF.

V is TRBV27 and J is TRBJ2-2, with D maybe TRBD2 (6 bases). The germline V gene has CDR1 MNHEY and CDR2 SMNVEV (reference sequence). V was pared by 3 bases and J by 7 bases, with 15 bases between. The CDR3 totals 15 residues. CDR3 loop: CASSFRANGGGELFF. In DNA form, the CDR3 reads TGTGCCAGCAGTTTTAGGGCCAACGGGGGCGGGGAGCTGTTTTTT.

The chain links TRBV7-8 to TRBJ1-2; TRBD1 agrees at 12 bases. J gave up 8 bases and V 6 bases, and 13 bases lay outside the gene matches. In germline, CDR1 is SGHVS, CDR2 FQNEAQ. The CDR3 has 16 amino acids. CDR3 protein: CASSTGTGGPGSGYTF. DNA of the CDR3: TGTGCCAGCAGTACAGGGACAGGGGGCCCAGGATCCGGCTACACCTTC.

The sample holds a few counts of this clone. The chain employs TRBV7-8 and TRBJ2-7, with a possible D match to TRBD1 (6 bases). The CDR3 runs to 14 residues. The V end lost 2 bases, the J end lost 3 bases, and 11 bases lay between the germline ends. The V gene's germline CDR1 is SGHVS and CDR2 FQNEAQ. Here the CDR3 reads CASSLLVQGYEQYF. The CDR3 region has the DNA TGTGCCAGCAGCTTACTCGTACAGGGCTACGAGCAGTACTTC.

The chain recombines TRBV6-5 with TRBJ2-7; 8 bases are a match to TRBD2. Per the germline V gene, CDR1 is MNHEY and CDR2 is SVGAGI. The CDR3 covers 13 residues. The J segment lost 2 bases and the V segment lost 7 bases, leaving 4 bases of the junction unmatched. This chain's CDR3 is CASTSGSTYEQYF. CDR3 nucleotide sequence: TGTGCCAGCACAAGCGGGAGCACCTACGAGCAGTACTTC.

This clone was picked up a small number of times. The CDR3 nucleotides are TGTGCCAGCAGCTTAGGATCCAGCTCCTACAATGAGCAGTTCTTC. Translation gives CASSLGSSSYNEQFF. The chain joins TRBV7-2 to TRBJ2-1, with D hard to call. CDR1 is SGHTA, CDR2 FQGNSA, per germline. The V gene lost 1 base and the J gene lost 0 bases, with 7 bases spanning the gap. This CDR3 region has 15 residues.

Concerning this clone itself: A read error may account for a junction end that differs from germline. This specimen includes other DNA sequences encoding the same CDR3. The chain combines TRBV5-1 with TRBJ1-6, with unresolved D. CDR1 and CDR2 from the germline V gene are SGHRS and YFSETQ. This CDR3 has 17 amino acids. CDR3 protein: CASKGELTVSYNSPLHF. The CDR3 region has the DNA TGCGCCAGCAAAGGAGAATTGACCGTCTCCTATAATTCCCCCCTCCACTTT.

The chain uses TRBV19 and TRBJ2-7; 13 nucleotides match TRBD2. V dropped 5 bases and J dropped 3; count of bases not matched to a gene: 10. CDR1 and CDR2 (germline): LNHDA, SQIVND (reference sequence). The CDR3 runs 17 residues. CDR3 nucleotide sequence: TGTGCCAGTAGTCCAGATACTAGCGGGAGGGCCGTCTACGAGCAGTACTTC. Residues: CASSPDTSGRAVYEQYF.

The chain has TRBV6-1 and TRBJ2-5, with TRBD1 as a possible D gene (5 bases). The CDR3 spans 16 residues. The germline V and J ends were trimmed by 4 bases and 4 bases, with 19 bases remaining between them. Germline CDR1 and CDR2: MNHNS and SASEGT. CDR3 in amino acids: CASSVGARPNPETQYF. For the CDR3, the DNA is TGTGCCAGCAGTGTAGGGGCCCGGCCGAATCCAGAGACCCAGTACTTC.

This clone was seen a few times. The chain employs TRBV6-1 and TRBJ2-5; D may be TRBD2 (5 bases). The closer fit of TRBJ2-7 to the DNA end suggests the J call may be wrong. This CDR3 has 15 amino acids. The germline V gene encodes CDR1 MNHNS and CDR2 SASEGT. CDR3 sequence: CASSRGSTSSYEQYF. CDR3 DNA: TGTGCCAGCAGTAGAGGGTCAACGAGCTCCTACGAGCAGTACTTC.

The chain has TRBV6-1 and TRBJ2-4, with a possible D match to TRBD2 (6 bases). The CDR3 length is 12 residues. The germline V and J ends were trimmed by 1 base and 12 bases, with 10 bases remaining between them. Germline V lookup: CDR1 MNHNS, CDR2 SASEGT. The CDR3 sequence: CASSEVRGDQYF. In nucleotides, the CDR3 is TGTGCCAGCAGTGAAGTGCGGGGCGATCAGTACTTC.

Only a few counts were recorded for this clone. The chain links TRBV6-4 to TRBJ2-1, with D perhaps matching TRBD2 (6 bases). Germline CDR1 is MRHNA and CDR2 is SNTAGT. The CDR3 is 15 residues long. V was cut by 6 bases and J by 0 bases, with 12 bases left in between. CDR3 bases: TGTGCCAGCAGCCGGGGGAGTCTCTCCTACAATGAGCAGTTCTTC. It translates to CASSRGSLSYNEQFF.

The V and J genes are TRBV13 and TRBJ1-2; D gene unclear. This CDR3 region has 17 residues. V was pared by 0 bases and J by 0 bases, with 14 bases between. Germline CDR1 is PRHDT and CDR2 is FYEKMQ (reference sequence). CDR3 in DNA: TGTGCCAGCAGCTTAGGCTTGGTAAAGCTCTCTAACTATGGCTACACCTTC. Amino acid sequence: CASSLGLVKLSNYGYTF.

The chain links TRBV25-1 to TRBJ2-3; 9 bases match TRBD1. Germline assignment: CDR1 MGHDK and CDR2 SYGVNS. The V gene end was trimmed by 8 bases and the J gene end by 3 bases; junction bases not matched to a gene: 3. The CDR3 totals 13 residues. The CDR3 region has the DNA TGTGCCAGCGGGGGACAGGGAACAGATACGCAGTATTTT. It specifies CASGGQGTDTQYF.

The chain uses TRBV9 and TRBJ2-7; possibly TRBD2 for D (5 bases). CDR1 and CDR2 (germline): SGDLS, YYNGEE. V gave up 0 bases and J gave up 2 bases, with 12 bases separating them. The CDR3 contains 15 residues. The CDR3 DNA follows: TGTGCCAGCAGCGTAGACCAGTCGGGAACCTACGAGCAGTACTTC. This codes for CASSVDQSGTYEQYF.

The CDR3: CATTTGIGQPQHF. As DNA, the CDR3 is TGCGCCACCACAACAGGGATAGGTCAGCCCCAGCATTTT. This rearrangement joins TRBV10-2 to TRBJ1-5; TRBD1 is a possible D gene (6 bases). The CDR3 is made up of 13 amino acids. Per germline, CDR1 WSHSY and CDR2 SAAADI. V dropped 10 bases and J dropped 6 bases, with 16 bases sitting between them.

About this clone: The junction departs from germline at one end; a sequencing error may be responsible. J is TRBJ1-4 and V is TRBV25-1; D not certain. Germline values: CDR1 MGHDK, CDR2 SYGVNS. This CDR3 spans 16 amino acids. The CDR3 sequence: CASSEPSWSTKEKLFF. The CDR3, as DNA: TGTGCCAGCAGTGAACCTTCTTGGTCCACTAAAGAAAAACTGTTTTTT.

The rearrangement joins TRBV23-1 to TRBJ1-2, with a weak D call TRBD1 (6 bases). TRBV23-1 is an open reading frame, and its role is uncertain. Deletions cut 0 bases from V and 4 bases from J, with 9 bases between. The CDR3 consists of 14 residues. The CDR3 sequence is CASSQSRTAYGYTF. The DNA of the CDR3 is TGCGCCAGCAGTCAATCGAGGACAGCCTATGGCTACACCTTC.

V gene TRBV30 combines with J gene TRBJ1-3; a weak D match, TRBD1 (5 bases). The V gene lost 2 bases and the J gene lost 6 bases, with 11 bases spanning the gap. Germline V gene lookup returns CDR1 GTSNPN and CDR2 SVGIG (reference sequence). The CDR3 runs 13 residues. The CDR3: CAWSPPTENTIYF. CDR3 sequence (DNA): TGTGCCTGGAGTCCCCCGACAGAAAACACCATATATTTT.

This chain links TRBV19 with TRBJ2-3, with 7 bases fitting TRBD1. V lost 7 bases, J lost 5 bases, and 3 bases stayed unmatched. Per the germline V gene, CDR1 is LNHDA and CDR2 is SQIVND (reference sequence). CDR3 length: 12 amino acids. CDR3 nucleotide sequence: TGTGCCAGTATATCAGGGGGAGATACGCAGTATTTT. Translating it yields CASISGGDTQYF.

Written as DNA, the CDR3 is TGTGCCAGTCAAATAACAGGGGATTTTGTCTACGAGCAGTACTTC. This codes for CASQITGDFVYEQYF. The chain uses TRBV19 and TRBJ2-7; 7 bases map to TRBD1. V lost 8 bases and J lost 3; bases outside the gene matches: 13. This CDR3 contains 15 residues. CDR1 is LNHDA, CDR2 SQIVND, per germline (reference sequence).

The chain's CDR3 is CASSFDWNRGWELFF. CDR3 bases: TGTGCCAGCAGTTTTGATTGGAACAGGGGTTGGGAGCTGTTTTTT. The V call is TRBV27, the J call TRBJ2-2, with 7 bases aligning to TRBD1. CDR3 length equals 15 residues. Trimming cost V 3 bases and J 9 bases; bases outside gene matches: 10. From germline, CDR1 is MNHEY and CDR2 SMNVEV (reference sequence).

V is TRBV7-3 and J is TRBJ2-5, with TRBD2 matching 9 bases. The CDR3 is made up of 14 amino acids. V gave up 3 bases and J gave up 5 bases; unmatched junction bases: 4. CDR1 is SGHTA, CDR2 FQGTGA, per germline. The CDR3 is CASSLGLATETQYF. The CDR3 region has the DNA TGTGCCAGCAGCTTGGGACTAGCAACGGAGACCCAGTACTTC. The entire variable domain, with the rest obtained from reference TRBV7-3 and TRBJ2-5, is as follows: GAGVSQTPSNKVTEKGKYVELRCDPISGHTALYWYRQSLGQGPEFLIYFQGTGAADDSGLPNDRFFAVRPEGSVSTLKIQRTERGDSAVYLCASSLGLATETQYFGPGTRLLVL.

The CDR3 loop reads CSVYGGAYEQYF. The DNA for the CDR3 is TGCAGCGTTTACGGGGGAGCCTACGAGCAGTACTTC. The chain uses TRBV29-1 and TRBJ2-5; maybe TRBD2 (6 bases). The J call may be incorrect, as the DNA end agrees better with TRBJ2-7. The CDR3 is 12 residues long. From germline, CDR1 is SQVTM and CDR2 ANQGSEA.